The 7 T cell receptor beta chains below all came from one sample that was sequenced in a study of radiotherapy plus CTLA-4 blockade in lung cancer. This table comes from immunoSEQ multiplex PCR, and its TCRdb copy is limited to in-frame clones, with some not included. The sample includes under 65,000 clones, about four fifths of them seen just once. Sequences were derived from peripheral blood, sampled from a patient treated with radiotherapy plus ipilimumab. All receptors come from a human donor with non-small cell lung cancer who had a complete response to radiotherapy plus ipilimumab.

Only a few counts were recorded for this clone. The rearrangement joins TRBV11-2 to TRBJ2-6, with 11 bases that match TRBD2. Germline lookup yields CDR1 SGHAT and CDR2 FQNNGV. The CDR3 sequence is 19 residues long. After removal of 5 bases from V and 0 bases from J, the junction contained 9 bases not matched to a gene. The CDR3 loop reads CASSPRTSGPFSGANVLTF. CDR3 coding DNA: TGTGCCAGCAGCCCCCGGACTAGCGGGCCTTTCTCTGGGGCCAACGTCCTGACTTTC.

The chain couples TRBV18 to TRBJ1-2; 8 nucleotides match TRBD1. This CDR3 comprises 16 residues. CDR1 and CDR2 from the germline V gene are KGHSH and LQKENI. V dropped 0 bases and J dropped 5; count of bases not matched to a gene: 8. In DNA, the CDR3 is TGTGCCAGCTCACCACCGAAGGCAGGGGGCTATTATGGCTACACCTTC. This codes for CASSPPKAGGYYGYTF.

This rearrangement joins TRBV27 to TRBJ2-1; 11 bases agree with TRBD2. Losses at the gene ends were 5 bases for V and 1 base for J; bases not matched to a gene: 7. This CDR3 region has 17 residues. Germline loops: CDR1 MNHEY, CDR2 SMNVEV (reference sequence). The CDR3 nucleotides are TGTGCCAGCAGTATCCGGACTAGCGGGCTTTCCTACAATGAGCAGTTCTTC. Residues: CASSIRTSGLSYNEQFF.

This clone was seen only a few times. The CDR3 DNA reads TGTGCCAGCAGCAGGATCGGGAGAGTGGGCGAGCAGTACGTC. Protein sequence: CASSRIGRVGEQYV. V usage is TRBV21-1 and J usage is TRBJ2-7; the table's D call, TRBD2, was not checked against the DNA. TRBV21-1 is designated a pseudogene. CDR3 length: 14 residues.

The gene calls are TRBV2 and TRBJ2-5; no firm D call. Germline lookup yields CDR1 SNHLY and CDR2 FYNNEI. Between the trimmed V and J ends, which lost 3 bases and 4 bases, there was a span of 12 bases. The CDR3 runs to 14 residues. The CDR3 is CASSELTPGETQYF. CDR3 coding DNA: TGTGCCAGCAGTGAGCTCACCCCGGGAGAGACCCAGTACTTC.

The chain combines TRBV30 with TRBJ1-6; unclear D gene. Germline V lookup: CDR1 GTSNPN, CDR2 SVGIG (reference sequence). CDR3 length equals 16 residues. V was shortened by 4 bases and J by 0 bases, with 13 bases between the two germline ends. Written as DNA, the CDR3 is TGTGCCTGGAAGAAGGCGAGGAGCTCCTATAATTCACCCCTCCACTTT. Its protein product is CAWKKARSSYNSPLHF. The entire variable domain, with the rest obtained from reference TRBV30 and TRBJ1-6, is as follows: SQTIHQWPATLVQPVGSPLSLECTVEGTSNPNLYWYRQAAGRGLQLLFYSVGIGQISSEVPQNLSASRPQDRQFILSSKKLLLSDSGFYLCAWKKARSSYNSPLHFGNGTRLTVT.

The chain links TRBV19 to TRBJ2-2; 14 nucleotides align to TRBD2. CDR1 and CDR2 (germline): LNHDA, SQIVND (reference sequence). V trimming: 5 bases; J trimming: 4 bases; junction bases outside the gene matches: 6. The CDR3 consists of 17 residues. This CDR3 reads CASSGTSGSRATGELFF. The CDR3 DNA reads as TGTGCCAGTAGTGGGACTAGCGGGAGTCGTGCCACCGGGGAGCTGTTTTTT.